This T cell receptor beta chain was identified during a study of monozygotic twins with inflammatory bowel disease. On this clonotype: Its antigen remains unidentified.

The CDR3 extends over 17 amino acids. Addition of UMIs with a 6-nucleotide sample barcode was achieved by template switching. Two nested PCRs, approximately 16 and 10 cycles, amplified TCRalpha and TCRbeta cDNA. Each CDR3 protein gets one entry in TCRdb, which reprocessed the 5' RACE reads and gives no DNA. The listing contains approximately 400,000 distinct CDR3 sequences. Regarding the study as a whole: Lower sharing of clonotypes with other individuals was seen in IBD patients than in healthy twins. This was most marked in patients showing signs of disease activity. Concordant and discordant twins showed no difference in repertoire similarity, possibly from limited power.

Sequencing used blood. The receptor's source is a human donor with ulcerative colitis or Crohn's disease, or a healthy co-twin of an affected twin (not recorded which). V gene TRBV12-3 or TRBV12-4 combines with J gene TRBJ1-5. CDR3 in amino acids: CASSLRLSGRGNQPQHF.